The 21 T cell receptor beta chains reported below all come from one sample, sequenced in a study of human T cells and chemical hapten exposure. Each CDR3 protein is one row after TCRdb ran MiXCR on the RACE reads. Of more than 90,000 distinct CDR3 sequences listed, 11% are singletons. Time point: patch test 2, 6 weeks after DPC sensitization. Regarding treatment: therapeutic diphenylcyclopropenone sensitization with weekly scalp DPC. The sample here was whole blood, taken in connection with sensitization to the hapten diphenylcyclopropenone (DPC). The source is a woman aged 40 to 50 with alopecia areata. Some clones in this sample may be carry-over from other donors' samples.

This clonotype was counted between two and nine times. The chain couples TRBV30 to TRBJ1-5; possible D gene TRBD1, 5 bases. The V and J ends lost 0 bases and 4 bases respectively, with 10 bases between them. This CDR3 contains 14 residues. Germline CDR1 reads GTSNPN; CDR2 reads SVGIG (reference sequence). The CDR3 sequence is CAWSVGHDNQPQHF. The CDR3 region has the DNA TGTGCCTGGAGTGTTGGACACGATAATCAGCCCCAGCATTTT.

The table lists this clonotype with many counts. The rearrangement uses TRBV18 and TRBJ2-3; D is unresolved. Germline V CDR1 and CDR2: KGHSH, LQKENI. The CDR3 runs 14 residues. V was clipped by 1 base and J by 0 bases, with 5 bases between them. CDR3 residues: CASSPRSSTDTQYF. In nucleotides, the CDR3 is TGTGCCAGCTCACCACGCAGTAGCACAGATACGCAGTATTTT.

This clonotype came up a few times. This CDR3 reads CASRLFTGASETQYF. The DNA for the CDR3 is TGTGCCAGCAGACTTTTCACAGGGGCCTCGGAGACCCAGTACTTC. The gene calls are TRBV6-6 and TRBJ2-5; 7 nucleotides line up with TRBD1. This CDR3 comprises 15 residues. The junction had 12 bases not matched to a gene; V was cut back by 6 bases and J by 5 bases. From germline, CDR1 is MNHNY and CDR2 SVGAGI (reference sequence).

The rearrangement links TRBV7-3 to TRBJ1-2; D might be TRBD1 (5 bases). Deletions cut 5 bases from V and 1 base from J, with 8 bases between. The CDR3 covers 13 residues. CDR1 and CDR2 from the germline V gene are SGHTA and FQGTGA. The CDR3 here is CASSPDINYGYTF. DNA of the CDR3: TGTGCCAGCAGCCCGGACATTAACTATGGCTACACCTTC.

This clonotype was counted only a few times. The V and J genes are TRBV30 and TRBJ2-1; 10 positions agree with TRBD2. V dropped 1 base and J dropped 3; count of bases not matched to a gene: 3. Per germline, CDR1 GTSNPN and CDR2 SVGIG (reference sequence). The CDR3 has 15 residues. CDR3 nucleotides: TGTGCCTGGAGTGAACTAGCGGGGCACTACAATGAGCAGTTCTTC. The encoded protein is CAWSELAGHYNEQFF.

The genes are TRBV27 and TRBJ1-2, with D tentatively TRBD1 (6 bases). The CDR3 has 14 amino acids. Per germline, CDR1 MNHEY and CDR2 SMNVEV (reference sequence). Trimming stripped 3 bases from V and 4 bases from J, with 12 bases between. The CDR3 DNA is TGTGCCAGCAGTTTCCGGGACACGACCTATGGCTACACCTTC. Translation: CASSFRDTTYGYTF.

This clonotype was counted at least ten times. V usage is TRBV3-1 and J usage is TRBJ2-1; the match to TRBD2 covers 11 bases. Trimming cost V 6 bases and J 6 bases; bases outside gene matches: 4. The germline V gene encodes CDR1 LGHDT and CDR2 YNNKEL (reference sequence). The CDR3 totals 14 residues. CDR3 protein: CASRDLAGGNEQFF. DNA for the CDR3: TGTGCCAGCAGGGACCTAGCGGGAGGCAATGAGCAGTTCTTC.

This clonotype was observed many times. Sequence at one end of the junction differs from germline and may be a read error. The chain employs TRBV12-3 or TRBV12-4 and TRBJ1-3; D gene uncertain. This CDR3 has 12 residues. The CDR3 sequence is CATVGSENTIYF. CDR3 nucleotide sequence: TGTGCCACAGTTGGCTCTGAAAACACCATATATTTT.

This clonotype has at least ten counts. The rearrangement joins TRBV20-1 to TRBJ2-5; D is ambiguous. V was cut by 4 bases and J by 6 bases, with 27 bases left in between. This CDR3 contains 17 residues. Germline V gene sequence: CDR1 DFQATT, CDR2 SNEGSKA (reference sequence). For the CDR3, the DNA is TGCAGTGCTACTGGAACGGGCTGGGTAACCGCCAAGAAGACCCAGTACTTC. This translates into CSATGTGWVTAKKTQYF.

Only a few counts were recorded for this clonotype. The J gene is TRBJ1-4, the V gene TRBV29-1; no clear D gene. The CDR3 totals 11 residues. With 7 bases removed from V and 8 bases from J, the gap between germline ends came to 11 bases. CDR1 is SQVTM, CDR2 ANQGSEA, per germline. CDR3 in DNA: TGCAGCGCCTTCTCGGGAGAAAAACTGTTTTTT. Translated, it gives CSAFSGEKLFF. The entire variable domain, with the rest obtained from reference TRBV29-1 and TRBJ1-4, is as follows: SAVISQKPSRDICQRGTSLTIQCQVDSQVTMMFWYRQQPGQSLTLIATANQGSEATYESGFVIDKFPISRPNLTFSTLTVSNMSPEDSSIYLCSAFSGEKLFFGSGTQLSVL.

The chain couples TRBV6-5 to TRBJ2-2; 8 bases match TRBD1. The junction had 11 bases not matched to a gene; V was cut back by 6 bases and J by 2 bases. Germline lookup yields CDR1 MNHEY and CDR2 SVGAGI. The CDR3 sequence is 17 residues long. This CDR3 is CASRSGQGSTNTGELFF. The CDR3 nucleotides are TGTGCCAGCAGATCCGGACAGGGCTCGACTAACACCGGGGAGCTGTTTTTT.

This chain joins TRBV6-6 and TRBJ2-7, with TRBD1 matching 7 bases. Trimming at V came to 2 bases and at J to 2 bases, leaving 3 bases not matched to a gene. Germline lookup yields CDR1 MNHNY and CDR2 SVGAGI (reference sequence). This CDR3 contains 14 residues. The CDR3 DNA is TGTGCCAGCAGTTACGAGACAGGGCCCTACGAGCAGTACTTC. Amino acid sequence: CASSYETGPYEQYF.

Concerning this clonotype: A much larger clone lies a single base off, so this may be a read error. The chain joins TRBV2 to TRBJ2-3; unclear D gene. The J call could be wrong; TRBJ1-5 is a better fit for the DNA end. CDR1 and CDR2 from the germline V gene are SNHLY and FYNNEI. CDR3 size: 14 residues. DNA of the CDR3: TGTGCCAGCCTGGGCCCACCGTCCGCAGATACGCAGCATTTT. Protein: CASLGPPSADTQHF.

In this sample, this clonotype turned up many times. The chain links TRBV19 to TRBJ2-6; D remains unclear. The V and J ends lost 3 bases and 4 bases respectively, with 13 bases between them. The CDR3 covers 16 residues. The germline CDR1 and CDR2 sequences are LNHDA and SQIVND (reference sequence). CDR3 residues: CASSIQVVSGANVLTF. The CDR3 DNA reads TGTGCCAGTAGTATCCAGGTAGTTTCGGGGGCCAACGTCCTGACTTTC. Full variable domain (missing parts from reference TRBV19 and TRBJ2-6): DGGITQSPKYLFRKEGQNVTLSCEQNLNHDAMYWYRQDPGQGLRLIYYSQIVNDFQKGDIAEGYSVSREKKESFPLTVTSAQKNPTAFYLCASSIQVVSGANVLTFGAGSRLTVL.

CDR3 amino acids: CSARGARGLGYEQYF. The CDR3 DNA reads TGCAGTGCTAGAGGAGCCAGGGGGCTGGGCTACGAGCAGTACTTC. The rearrangement joins TRBV20-1 to TRBJ2-7; TRBD1 matches at 8 bases. Germline CDR1 reads DFQATT; CDR2 reads SNEGSKA (reference sequence). V lost 1 base, J lost 3 bases, and 8 bases stayed unmatched. CDR3 size: 15 residues.

The table lists this clonotype with a few counts. The chain joins TRBV6-5 to TRBJ2-3; D is possibly TRBD1 (6 bases). Trimming cost V 6 bases and J 9 bases, with 19 bases left between them. The CDR3 runs 14 residues. Germline V gene data show CDR1 as MNHEY and CDR2 as SVGAGI. Here the CDR3 DNA reads TGTGCCAGCAGCTTACAGGGAAGGTCGAGGACGCAGTATTTT. Its protein is CASSLQGRSRTQYF.

The table lists this clonotype with many counts. The chain uses TRBV28 and TRBJ1-1, with D possibly TRBD1 on 5 matching bases. In germline, CDR1 is MDHEN, CDR2 SYDVKM. The CDR3 sequence is 13 residues long. V lost 7 bases and J 2 bases, leaving 11 bases between the germline ends. DNA of the CDR3: TGTGCCAGCACTAGACAGAGAAACACTGAAGCTTTCTTT. Its translation: CASTRQRNTEAFF.

At least ten counts were recorded for this clonotype. The J gene is TRBJ2-5, the V gene TRBV7-2; D uncertain. The CDR3 runs 14 residues. The V and J ends lost 4 bases and 4 bases respectively, with 13 bases between them. Germline-derived CDR1 and CDR2 are SGHTA and FQGNSA. The CDR3: CASSSGTPRETQYF. CDR3 nucleotides: TGTGCCAGCAGCTCTGGCACCCCGCGAGAGACCCAGTACTTC.

Many counts were recorded for this clonotype. The V gene is TRBV30, the J gene TRBJ2-1, with D possibly matching TRBD1 (6 bases). The CDR3 totals 12 residues. Per the germline V gene, CDR1 is GTSNPN and CDR2 is SVGIG (reference sequence). Trimming pared 3 bases from V and 6 bases from J, leaving 9 bases between. Here the CDR3 DNA reads TGTGCCTGGAGCCGACAGGTCAATGAGCAGTTCTTC. Translating it yields CAWSRQVNEQFF.

This chain joins TRBV11-2 and TRBJ2-5, with 14 bases fitting TRBD2. CDR1 SGHAT and CDR2 FQNNGV come from the germline V gene. This CDR3 spans 15 amino acids. J was trimmed by 5 bases and V by 5 bases; bases with no gene match: 4. CDR3 DNA sequence: TGTGCCAGCAGCCCCCGGACTAGCGGGAGGGAGACCCAGTACTTC. It encodes CASSPRTSGRETQYF.

This clonotype was counted a few times. The chain couples TRBV9 to TRBJ2-7; the D gene could be TRBD1 or TRBD2 (5 bases each). Per the germline V gene, CDR1 is SGDLS and CDR2 is YYNGEE. With 0 bases removed from V and 3 bases from J, the gap between germline ends came to 7 bases. The CDR3 length is 13 residues. CDR3 protein: CASSVGDGYEQYF. The CDR3 DNA is TGTGCCAGCAGCGTAGGGGACGGCTACGAGCAGTACTTC.